The 2 T cell receptor beta chains presented below share a single source sample, sequenced in a study of blood T cells in healthy people across ages. A second PCR, run for 7 to 11 cycles, used a sample-barcoded 5' primer plus a J-beta primer mix. TCRdb reprocessed the 5' RACE reads with MiXCR, giving one entry per CDR3 protein. This sample has nearly 800,000 distinct CDR3 sequences; 20% to 30% occur once, and the top ten carry under 4.5%. These data are also associated with another study on T cells of mothers and their children.

The sequenced sample consisted of blood. These receptors all stem from a boy aged 10-17 years in good health.

This clonotype was found a few times. The chain is built from TRBV29-1 and TRBJ2-1; tentatively, D is TRBD1 or TRBD2 (5 bases each). Germline values: CDR1 SQVTM, CDR2 ANQGSEA. Trimming cost V 4 bases and J 5 bases, with 15 bases left between them. This CDR3 has 14 residues. The CDR3 DNA follows: TGCAGCGTTGGGGACGGATACCAAAACAATGAGCAGTTCTTC. It codes for CSVGDGYQNNEQFF.

This sequence joins TRBV27 and TRBJ1-2; unclear D gene. This CDR3 comprises 18 residues. The V end was cut by 3 bases, the J end by 2 bases, with 22 bases between. Per the germline V gene, CDR1 is MNHEY and CDR2 is SMNVEV (reference sequence). The CDR3 nucleotides read TGTGCCAGCAGTTTCAGTATTGGCCAGACTAAAATCAACTATGGCTACACCTTC. Its translation is CASSFSIGQTKINYGYTF.